This TCR beta chain was captured by sequencing in a study of cytomegalovirus exposure and HLA in healthy donors. Findings and limits, study-wide: An analysis was carried out at a later point. It showed that HLA-associated TCR beta chains were more clonally expanded than equally common non-associated chains. Several of the most significant clusters appeared linked to common viral pathogens, based on a later analysis. The authors assumed roughly uniform sequencing depth across donors for presence/absence analyses.

PCR employed 60 Vbeta and 13 Jbeta primers. Using immunoSEQ multiplex PCR, the repertoire was profiled, and TCRdb retains in-frame clones only, with some absent. The sample lists around 130,000 clones; 70% to 85% were seen once. Trimming took 10 bases from V and 6 from J; bases not matched to a gene: 7. This CDR3 is built from 12 residues. Germline V gene sequence: CDR1 MNHNY, CDR2 SVGAGI (reference sequence). On this clone itself: The antigen remains undetermined.

Sequenced material: PBMCs. The chain uses TRBV6-6 and TRBJ1-2; the match to TRBD1 covers 8 bases. This sequence was found in a boy between 2 and 10 years old in good health and CMV-seronegative. This CDR3 reads CATMPGGDGYTF. The CDR3 coding sequence is TGTGCCACCATGCCAGGGGGCGATGGCTACACCTTC.